These 19 T cell receptor beta chains were all obtained from the same sample, sequenced in a study of blood T cell repertoires in COVID-19. Here immunoSEQ multiplex PCR was the method, and the copy in TCRdb shows in-frame clones only, minus some. The data hold fewer than 250,000 clones, with approximately 90% observed a single time. Source material: peripheral blood. These receptors were collected from a human donor in a cohort sampled during active COVID-19.

The chain recombines TRBV30 with TRBJ2-7, with D possibly TRBD2 on 5 matching bases. The V gene lost 4 bases and the J gene lost 7 bases, with 14 bases spanning the gap. The CDR3 has 12 residues. Germline CDR1 is GTSNPN and CDR2 is SVGIG (reference sequence). Written as DNA, the CDR3 is TGTGCCTGGAAAATAACAGCGGAAGAGCAGTACTTC. It is translated as CAWKITAEEQYF.

This rearrangement joins TRBV5-5 to TRBJ1-1; TRBD1 aligns across 7 bases. J gave up 2 bases and V 0 bases, and 7 bases lay outside the gene matches. Germline V gene data show CDR1 as SGHKS and CDR2 as YYEKEE (reference sequence). The CDR3 loop spans 16 amino acids. In nucleotides, the CDR3 is TGTGCCAGCAGCTTGGCCATGGGACAGACCAACACTGAAGCTTTCTTT. Translating gives CASSLAMGQTNTEAFF.

This sequence joins TRBV7-4 and TRBJ2-7, with 9 bases lining up with TRBD2. The CDR3 has 16 residues. Germline V gives CDR1 SGHVT, CDR2 SQSDAQ. V was clipped by 5 bases and J by 2 bases; unmatched bases: 10. The CDR3 sequence: CASSRPERGVTYEQYF. The DNA of the CDR3 is TGTGCCAGCAGCCGTCCCGAGCGGGGGGTCACCTACGAGCAGTACTTC.

The genes are TRBV2 and TRBJ1-1, with a weak D call TRBD1 (6 bases). CDR1 and CDR2 from the germline V gene are SNHLY and FYNNEI. V was cut by 6 bases and J by 6 bases, with 17 bases left in between. CDR3 length: 14 amino acids. The CDR3 loop is CASSRTGKGAEAFF. The CDR3 DNA follows: TGTGCCAGCAGCAGAACAGGGAAAGGGGCTGAAGCTTTCTTT.

The chain joins TRBV19 to TRBJ2-6; D is ambiguous. CDR3 length equals 14 residues. V was pared by 7 bases and J by 0 bases, with 7 bases between. Germline V gene data show CDR1 as LNHDA and CDR2 as SQIVND (reference sequence). CDR3 region: CASTTSSGANVLTF. The CDR3 region has the DNA TGTGCCAGTACCACGAGCTCTGGGGCCAACGTCCTGACTTTC.

Of note for this clone: Within the sample, other DNA sequences also encode this same CDR3. V and J are TRBV27 and TRBJ2-7, with TRBD2 as a possible D gene (5 bases). V was cut by 4 bases and J by 4 bases, with 17 bases left in between. Germline V gene lookup returns CDR1 MNHEY and CDR2 SMNVEV (reference sequence). The CDR3 sequence is 15 residues long. The DNA for the CDR3 is TGTGCCAGCAGTTATTACCCGGGTCCGGGGTACGAGCAGTACTTC. Protein sequence: CASSYYPGPGYEQYF.

The chain's CDR3 is CASSTRDRGPYNEQFF. The CDR3 coding sequence is TGTGCCAGCAGCACCCGGGACAGGGGGCCCTACAATGAGCAGTTCTTC. The rearrangement links TRBV7-9 to TRBJ2-1, with 12 bases that match TRBD1. Germline CDR1 SEHNR, CDR2 FQNEAQ (reference sequence). This CDR3 comprises 16 residues. The J segment lost 2 bases and the V segment lost 5 bases, leaving 4 bases of the junction unmatched. The variable domain in full, with the rest retrieved from reference TRBV7-9 and TRBJ2-1, is DTGVSQNPRHKITKRGQNVTFRCDPISEHNRLYWYRQTLGQGPEFLTYFQNEAQLEKSRLLSDRFSAERPKGSFSTLEIQRTEQGDSAMYLCASSTRDRGPYNEQFFGPGTRLTVL.

V and J are TRBV7-9 and TRBJ2-1; 14 bases are shared with TRBD2. This CDR3 is 16 amino acids long. J was trimmed by 7 bases and V by 1 base; bases with no gene match: 3. Germline loops: CDR1 SEHNR, CDR2 FQNEAQ (reference sequence). The CDR3 nucleotides are TGTGCCAGCAGCTTAGGGACTAGCGGGAGGATGAATGAGCAGTTCTTC. Translating gives CASSLGTSGRMNEQFF.

This clone was detected a few times. The chain links TRBV28 to TRBJ2-3; 13 bases map to TRBD2. Germline V lookup: CDR1 MDHEN, CDR2 SYDVKM. The CDR3 contains 16 residues. V was clipped by 5 bases and J by 8 bases; unmatched bases: 10. The CDR3 region is CASSPRLAGGKATQYF. CDR3 bases: TGTGCCAGCAGTCCAAGACTAGCGGGAGGCAAGGCTACGCAGTATTTT.

The V call is TRBV5-1, the J call TRBJ1-6, with a weak D call TRBD1 (5 bases). With 2 bases removed from V and 7 bases from J, the gap between germline ends came to 13 bases. The germline V gene has CDR1 SGHRS and CDR2 YFSETQ. CDR3 length: 15 residues. The CDR3 DNA follows: TGCGCCAGCAGCTTAGACACAGGCAACAATTCACCCCTCCACTTT. Residues: CASSLDTGNNSPLHF.

The rearrangement uses TRBV7-2 and TRBJ2-5; TRBD1 might be the D (6 bases). CDR1 and CDR2 from the germline V gene are SGHTA and FQGNSA. V was cut by 1 base and J by 0 bases, with 15 bases left in between. This CDR3 comprises 17 residues. Here the CDR3 reads CASSLDRDVFYQETQYF. The CDR3 bases are TGTGCCAGCAGCTTAGACAGGGACGTATTTTACCAAGAGACCCAGTACTTC.

The chain recombines TRBV3-1 (or the pseudogene TRBV3-2) with TRBJ1-2, with D possibly TRBD1 on 6 matching bases. CDR3 length equals 14 residues. From germline, CDR1 is LGHDT and CDR2 YNNKEL (reference sequence). Trimming cost V 1 base and J 2 bases, with 8 bases left between them. CDR3: CASSQAGQNYGYTF. CDR3 DNA: TGTGCCAGCAGCCAAGCAGGACAGAACTATGGCTACACCTTC.

The chain uses TRBV3-1 (or the pseudogene TRBV3-2) and TRBJ2-2, with a tentative D call TRBD2 (5 bases). This CDR3 comprises 14 residues. CDR1 is LGHDT and CDR2 is YNNKEL in the germline V gene (reference sequence). V was trimmed by 4 bases and J by 4 bases, leaving 10 bases between them. CDR3 nucleotide sequence: TGTGCCAGCAGCCGGATCGAGGGCACCGGGGAGCTGTTTTTT. Translated, it gives CASSRIEGTGELFF.

The chain joins TRBV7-2 to TRBJ2-5, with a possible D match to TRBD1 (7 bases). The length of the CDR3 is 15 residues. Germline V gene lookup returns CDR1 SGHTA and CDR2 FQGNSA. Trimming took off 2 bases at V and 2 bases at J, with 12 bases between the two ends. CDR3 protein: CASSLMAGGQETQYF. The CDR3 nucleotides are TGTGCCAGCAGCTTAATGGCAGGGGGGCAAGAGACCCAGTACTTC.

V is TRBV7-6 and J is TRBJ2-5, with 8 bases identical to TRBD2. CDR1 SGHVS and CDR2 FNYEAQ come from the germline V gene. V lost 1 base to trimming and J lost 5 bases; unmatched junction nucleotides: 9. The CDR3 length is 16 residues. CDR3 protein: CASSLGSSGSSETQYF. CDR3 DNA: TGTGCCAGCAGCTTAGGCTCCAGCGGGAGTTCTGAGACCCAGTACTTC.

This clone was seen just once. The genes are TRBV6-6 and TRBJ2-7, with 9 bases matching TRBD1. The CDR3 sequence is 15 residues long. With 0 bases clipped from V and 7 bases from J, the junction kept 7 bases outside the gene matches. Germline V gene sequence: CDR1 MNHNY, CDR2 SVGAGI (reference sequence). Here the CDR3 DNA reads TGTGCCAGCAGTTACTCGGTGGACAGGGGTAGTGAGCAGTACTTC. It translates to CASSYSVDRGSEQYF.

The rearrangement links TRBV5-1 to TRBJ2-1, with 12 nucleotides matching TRBD2. The V segment lost 5 bases and the J segment 4 bases; nucleotides outside the gene matches: 4. CDR1 and CDR2 (germline): SGHRS, YFSETQ. This CDR3 spans 15 amino acids. The CDR3 is CASRNLAGGYNEQFF. The CDR3 DNA sequence: TGCGCCAGCAGAAATCTAGCGGGAGGGTACAATGAGCAGTTCTTC.

This clone was found a few times. This chain joins TRBV4-2 and TRBJ1-5; TRBD1 matches at 7 bases. The CDR3 loop spans 16 amino acids. V lost 0 bases, J lost 5 bases, and 7 bases stayed unmatched. The V gene's germline CDR1 is LGHNA and CDR2 YNFKEQ. The CDR3 nucleotides are TGTGCCAGCAGCCAAGAACCGGGACAGCAGTATCAGCCCCAGCATTTT. This sequence encodes CASSQEPGQQYQPQHF.

The chain joins TRBV6-5 to TRBJ2-1, with 8 bases identical to TRBD1. This CDR3 comprises 12 residues. Germline V lookup: CDR1 MNHEY, CDR2 SVGAGI. V trimming: 5 bases; J trimming: 7 bases; junction bases outside the gene matches: 1. Here the CDR3 reads CASSRDRNEQFF. The CDR3 nucleotides read TGTGCCAGCAGTCGGGACAGGAATGAGCAGTTCTTC.